This T cell receptor beta chain was identified in a study of blood T cell repertoires in COVID-19. Per the original data handling: It was from reference gene primer amplification that nucleated cell counts were estimated. Clones were sequenced by immunoSEQ multiplex PCR, and TCRdb holds only the in-frame ones, with some missing. V and J calls and clone size are those listed in that table; D and trimming were worked out from the DNA. This sample has 200,000 to 250,000 clones, with roughly 89% found just once. Across about two dozen US areas, participants ranged in age from roughly 18 to 89 years. No more than 2 weeks before study entry, exposed participants had met a case of COVID-19. The CDR3 sequence is 13 residues long. The germline gives CDR1 WNHNN, CDR2 SYGVQD (reference sequence). V shed 5 bases, J shed 2 bases, and the junction held 3 bases outside the gene matches.

Material for sequencing was PBMCs or T cells enriched from blood (not recorded which). The chain carries TRBV10-1 and TRBJ2-7, with TRBD1 matching over 7 bases. The receptor's source is a man aged 30 to 39 who had been exposed to COVID-19. This chain's CDR3 is CASSPGQTYEQYF. CDR3 nucleotides: TGCGCCAGCAGTCCGGGACAGACCTACGAGCAGTACTTC.